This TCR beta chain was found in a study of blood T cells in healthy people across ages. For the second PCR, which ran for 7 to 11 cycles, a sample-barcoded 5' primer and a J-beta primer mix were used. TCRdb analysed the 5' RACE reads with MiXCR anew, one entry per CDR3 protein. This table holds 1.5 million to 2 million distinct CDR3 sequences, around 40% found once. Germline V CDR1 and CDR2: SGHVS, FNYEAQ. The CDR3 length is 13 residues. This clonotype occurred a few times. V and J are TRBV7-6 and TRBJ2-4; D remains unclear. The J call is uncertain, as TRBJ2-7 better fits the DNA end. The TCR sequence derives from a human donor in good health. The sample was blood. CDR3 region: CASSLATRYEQYF. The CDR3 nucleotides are TGTGCCAGCAGCTTAGCGACAAGGTACGAGCAGTACTTC.